These 3 T cell receptor beta chains originate from one sample sequenced in a study of blood T cell repertoires in COVID-19. The method was immunoSEQ multiplex PCR; TCRdb's version includes in-frame clones alone and lacks a portion of them. The profile shows 30,000 to 45,000 clones, roughly 90% of them singletons. Source material: peripheral blood. These receptors originate from a man aged 65 to 85 with acute or convalescent COVID-19.

This chain connects TRBV6-6 to TRBJ2-7; D perhaps matches TRBD2 (5 bases). The CDR3 length is 16 residues. Looked up from germline, CDR1 is MNHNY and CDR2 is SVGAGI (reference sequence). Trimming took off 0 bases at V and 2 bases at J, with 14 bases between the two ends. CDR3 DNA: TGTGCCAGCAGTTACTCGAGAGGGATTGGGGCCTACGAGCAGTACTTC. The encoded protein is CASSYSRGIGAYEQYF.

The chain uses TRBV29-1 and TRBJ2-7; 9 positions agree with TRBD2. V shed 4 bases, J shed 6 bases, and the junction held 10 bases outside the gene matches. CDR1 is SQVTM, CDR2 ANQGSEA, per germline. The CDR3 sequence is 14 residues long. CDR3 protein: CSVALAGSQGEQYF. The CDR3 nucleotides are TGCAGCGTTGCCCTAGCGGGATCCCAAGGCGAGCAGTACTTC.

This CDR3 reads CASSLRKQGAGGIDTQYF. The CDR3 DNA is TGTGCCAGCAGCTTAAGAAAACAGGGAGCGGGAGGAATAGATACGCAGTATTTT. The V call is TRBV7-3, the J call TRBJ2-3; the match to TRBD2 covers 9 bases. Germline loops: CDR1 SGHTA, CDR2 FQGTGA. V was pared by 1 base and J by 5 bases, with 13 bases of the junction left unmatched. The CDR3 runs 18 residues.